This TCR beta chain was sequenced in a study of T cells after yellow fever vaccination. V lost 2 bases and J lost 3, with 10 bases in between. Per the germline V gene, CDR1 is SGHRS and CDR2 is YFSETQ. This CDR3 has 14 residues. This clonotype was observed a few times. TCRdb ran MiXCR on the 5' RACE reads and lists one entry per CDR3 protein. The table shows under 550,000 distinct CDR3 sequences, with about a fifth occurring only once. This TCR was sampled from a man between 18 and 35 years old who received the YFV17D yellow fever vaccine. The V gene is TRBV5-1, the J gene TRBJ2-3; possible D gene TRBD1, 5 bases. Specimen: PBMCs, collected about 20 days after the first yellow fever vaccination. The CDR3 nucleotides are TGCGCCAGCAGCTTAGGGGCACCGACAGATACGCAGTATTTT. Its translation is CASSLGAPTDTQYF. Together with reference TRBV5-1 and TRBJ2-3, the CDR3 gives the full variable domain: KAGVTQTPRYLIKTRGQQVTLSCSPISGHRSVSWYQQTPGQGLQFLFEYFSETQRNKGNFPGRFSGRQFSNSRSEMNVSTLELGDSALYLCASSLGAPTDTQYFGPGTRLTVL.